A single sample gave rise to the 24 T cell receptor beta chains below, sequenced in a study of T cell responses to AZD1222 COVID-19 vaccine (dated by TCRdb to the early 2020s). Library construction relied on the immunoSEQ multiplex PCR assay. Held by TCRdb, this immuneACCESS table contains in-frame sequences only and omits some clones. Under half of the omission traces to an unresolved V gene where checked; the cause of the rest is unknown. This sample's listing comprises over 120,000 clones. Approximately 2% of the sample rests with the top ten. Explained via the paper, the time point label denotes: baseline before first vaccination. The sequenced sample consisted of peripheral blood. These receptor sequences come from an adult in good health.

V usage is TRBV3-1 (or the pseudogene TRBV3-2) and J usage is TRBJ1-2; D uncertain. V lost 1 base, J lost 7 bases, and 16 bases lay in between. This CDR3 contains 15 residues. The germline CDR1 and CDR2 sequences are LGHDT and YNNKEL (reference sequence). The CDR3, as DNA: TGTGCCAGCAGCCAAGGCCAGGTTCGGACCTTTGGCTACACCTTC. The encoded protein is CASSQGQVRTFGYTF.

The genes are TRBV19 and TRBJ1-5; 11 nucleotides agree with TRBD1. The CDR3 is 18 residues long. The junction had 11 bases not matched to a gene; V was cut back by 5 bases and J by 2 bases. The V gene's germline CDR1 is LNHDA and CDR2 SQIVND (reference sequence). As DNA, the CDR3 is TGTGCCAGTAGTCCACCGGGACAGGGGGATAATGGCAATCAGCCCCAGCATTTT. Protein: CASSPPGQGDNGNQPQHF.

This rearrangement joins TRBV28 to TRBJ2-7; tentative D call: TRBD2 (6 bases). Per the germline V gene, CDR1 is MDHEN and CDR2 is SYDVKM. Trimming removed 3 bases at V and 0 bases at J, with 18 bases between. The CDR3 contains 17 residues. In DNA form, the CDR3 reads TGTGCCAGCAGTTTGGGTTTGGGTCGGGGGAGCTCCTACGAGCAGTACTTC. Protein sequence: CASSLGLGRGSSYEQYF.

The chain combines TRBV5-1 with TRBJ2-2; either TRBD1 or TRBD2 may supply D (5 bases each). The CDR3 is 14 residues long. Germline-derived CDR1 and CDR2 are SGHRS and YFSETQ. Trimming removed 5 bases from V and 3 bases from J, with 11 bases in between. The CDR3 nucleotides read TGCGCCAGCAGTCTGGGACGGCACACCGGGGAGCTGTTTTTT. Translating gives CASSLGRHTGELFF.

CDR3 sequence reads: CASSLTSGGSGANVLTF. CDR3 DNA: TGTGCCAGCAGCTTAACTAGCGGGGGCTCTGGGGCCAACGTCCTGACTTTC. The genes are TRBV7-3 and TRBJ2-6; 9 nucleotides match TRBD2. The ends lost 0 bases at V and 0 bases at J; junction bases unmatched: 0. This CDR3 has 17 residues. Germline V gene data show CDR1 as SGHTA and CDR2 as FQGTGA.

The chain is built from TRBV7-2 and TRBJ1-5; D is unclear. Germline V lookup: CDR1 SGHTA, CDR2 FQGNSA. The V end was cut by 5 bases, the J end by 3 bases, with 14 bases between. This CDR3 contains 15 residues. The CDR3 reads CASSPNGMPNQPQHF. Written as DNA, the CDR3 is TGTGCCAGCAGCCCTAACGGAATGCCCAATCAGCCCCAGCATTTT.

The chain recombines TRBV19 with TRBJ1-3; no clear D gene. Per the germline V gene, CDR1 is LNHDA and CDR2 is SQIVND (reference sequence). The CDR3 sequence is 16 residues long. The ends were cut back, 1 base at V and 0 bases at J, with 10 bases in the middle. The CDR3 nucleotides read TGTGCCAGTAGTATAGTGGGCAGCCTCTCTGGAAACACCATATATTTT. Translated: CASSIVGSLSGNTIYF.

The chain has TRBV20-1 and TRBJ1-5; no clear D. The CDR3 has 13 residues. The germline V gene encodes CDR1 DFQATT and CDR2 SNEGSKA (reference sequence). Trimming took off 3 bases at V and 3 bases at J, with 9 bases between the two ends. The chain's CDR3 is CSASPGINQPQHF. CDR3 DNA sequence: TGCAGTGCTAGTCCTGGAATCAATCAGCCCCAGCATTTT.

The chain carries TRBV7-2 and TRBJ2-5; 14 bases are shared with TRBD2. This CDR3 is 13 amino acids long. Germline CDR1 and CDR2: SGHTA and FQGNSA. J lost 7 bases, V lost 6 bases, and 1 base had no gene match. In DNA form, the CDR3 reads TGTGCCAGCAGAGGACTAGCGGGGGGGACCCAGTACTTC. Protein sequence: CASRGLAGGTQYF.

This chain connects TRBV19 to TRBJ1-6, with D tentatively TRBD1 (5 bases). Per the germline V gene, CDR1 is LNHDA and CDR2 is SQIVND (reference sequence). V was pared by 4 bases and J by 7 bases, with 11 bases between. The CDR3 length is 14 residues. The CDR3 spells CASSTGTLNSPLHF. As DNA, the CDR3 is TGTGCCAGTAGTACCGGGACCTTGAATTCACCCCTCCACTTT. Looking up the rest from reference TRBV19 and TRBJ1-6 gives the full variable domain: DGGITQSPKYLFRKEGQNVTLSCEQNLNHDAMYWYRQDPGQGLRLIYYSQIVNDFQKGDIAEGYSVSREKKESFPLTVTSAQKNPTAFYLCASSTGTLNSPLHFGNGTRLTVT.

V and J are TRBV7-2 and TRBJ2-7, with TRBD2 as a possible D gene (6 bases). Germline V gives CDR1 SGHTA, CDR2 FQGNSA. CDR3 length: 13 residues. V lost 1 base and J 6 bases, leaving 10 bases between the germline ends. This chain's CDR3 is CASSLVPGGEQYF. The DNA of the CDR3 is TGTGCCAGCAGCTTAGTTCCCGGGGGCGAGCAGTACTTC. Full variable domain (rest looked up from reference TRBV7-2 and TRBJ2-7): GAGVSQSPSNKVTEKGKDVELRCDPISGHTALYWYRQSLGQGLEFLIYFQGNSAPDKSGLPSDRFSAERTGGSVSTLTIQRTQQEDSAVYLCASSLVPGGEQYFGPGTRLTVT.

The chain combines TRBV10-3 with TRBJ1-4, with D perhaps TRBD1 (5 bases). Germline assignment: CDR1 ENHRY and CDR2 SYGVKD. The CDR3 covers 15 residues. Deletions cut 2 bases from V and 13 bases from J, with 20 bases between. CDR3 protein: CAISEGGGDGARLFF. The CDR3, as DNA: TGTGCCATCAGTGAGGGGGGAGGGGATGGAGCGAGACTGTTTTTT.

The chain joins TRBV9 to TRBJ1-2, with 7 nucleotides matching TRBD1. From germline, CDR1 is SGDLS and CDR2 YYNGEE. CDR3 length: 16 residues. Losses at the gene ends were 4 bases for V and 5 bases for J; bases not matched to a gene: 14. CDR3 in DNA: TGTGCCAGCAGCCAAAGGGGATTGGACAGGACTTATGGCTACACCTTC. It translates to CASSQRGLDRTYGYTF.

The chain recombines TRBV27 with TRBJ2-2, with D possibly TRBD1 on 5 matching bases. This CDR3 comprises 15 residues. Germline-derived CDR1 and CDR2 are MNHEY and SMNVEV (reference sequence). Trimming took 3 bases from V and 5 from J, leaving 13 bases between them. CDR3 sequence: CASSFGRGSTGELFF. The CDR3, as DNA: TGTGCCAGCAGTTTTGGAAGGGGTAGTACCGGGGAGCTGTTTTTT.

The V and J genes are TRBV7-9 and TRBJ1-6; no firm D call. This CDR3 region has 14 residues. Between the trimmed V and J ends, which lost 3 bases and 8 bases, there was a span of 11 bases. Germline values: CDR1 SEHNR, CDR2 FQNEAQ (reference sequence). The CDR3 DNA reads as TGTGCCAGCAGCTTTATATCCGGGGATTCACCCCTCCACTTT. Translated: CASSFISGDSPLHF.

The genes are TRBV4-3 and TRBJ2-5; 10 bases line up with TRBD2. CDR3 length: 15 residues. Germline V gene data show CDR1 as LGHNA and CDR2 as YSLEER. The ends lost 0 bases at V and 9 bases at J; junction bases unmatched: 7. The DNA for the CDR3 is TGCGCCAGCAGCCAAGATCCCACTAGCGGGGAGTCCCAGTACTTC. It encodes CASSQDPTSGESQYF.

V is TRBV28 and J is TRBJ2-3; D unresolved. V lost 6 bases and J lost 6, with 16 bases in between. The CDR3 has 14 residues. Germline CDR1 and CDR2: MDHEN and SYDVKM. The CDR3 region is CASSSLAPPDTQYF. DNA of the CDR3: TGTGCCAGCAGCTCCTTAGCCCCGCCGGATACGCAGTATTTT.

The chain has TRBV7-2 and TRBJ1-4, with D possibly being TRBD1 (6 bases). Germline CDR1 and CDR2: SGHTA and FQGNSA. V was trimmed by 7 bases and J by 8 bases, leaving 20 bases between them. This CDR3 is built from 15 residues. The DNA for the CDR3 is TGTGCCAGCACCCTACTGTGGGGGGCAGGGGAAAAACTGTTTTTT. Translated: CASTLLWGAGEKLFF.

J is TRBJ1-5 and V is TRBV19, with D maybe TRBD1 (5 bases). Germline CDR1 and CDR2: LNHDA and SQIVND (reference sequence). V dropped 6 bases and J dropped 2 bases, with 11 bases sitting between them. The CDR3 covers 14 residues. CDR3 nucleotides: TGTGCCAGTAGATGGGAGGGGCGCAATCAGCCCCAGCATTTT. Amino acid sequence: CASRWEGRNQPQHF.

This rearrangement joins TRBV18 to TRBJ1-1; 8 nucleotides line up with TRBD1. After removal of 3 bases from V and 0 bases from J, the junction contained 6 bases not matched to a gene. CDR1 and CDR2 (germline): KGHSH, LQKENI. This CDR3 region has 16 residues. CDR3 in DNA: TGTGCCAGCTCACCTCCTTCGACAGGGGTGAACACTGAAGCTTTCTTT. The encoded protein is CASSPPSTGVNTEAFF.

This chain uses TRBV2 with TRBJ1-2; D gene unclear. The CDR3 has 14 residues. The germline CDR1 and CDR2 sequences are SNHLY and FYNNEI. Trimming removed 2 bases at V and 2 bases at J, with 9 bases between. CDR3 sequence reads: CASSERSLNYGYTF. The CDR3 nucleotides are TGTGCCAGCAGTGAAAGGTCCCTAAACTATGGCTACACCTTC.

The chain links TRBV20-1 to TRBJ2-2, with 9 positions matching TRBD2. V shed 3 bases and J 1 base; nucleotides not matched to a gene: 0. CDR1 and CDR2 (germline): DFQATT, SNEGSKA (reference sequence). CDR3 length: 14 amino acids. The CDR3 coding sequence is TGCAGTGCTAGTAGCGGGGGGAACACCGGGGAGCTGTTTTTT. Translating it yields CSASSGGNTGELFF.

The CDR3 region is CASSDIDLNTEAFF. CDR3 sequence (DNA): TGTGCCAGCAGTGACATCGATCTAAACACTGAAGCTTTCTTT. V and J are TRBV6-1 and TRBJ1-1, with D uncertain. Germline V gene lookup returns CDR1 MNHNS and CDR2 SASEGT. Deletions cut 3 bases from V and 2 bases from J, with 10 bases between. CDR3 length: 14 amino acids.

This chain connects TRBV7-8 to TRBJ1-2, with a tentative D call TRBD1 (5 bases). V shed 4 bases and J shed 2 bases, with 11 bases lying between them. The CDR3 runs to 14 residues. Germline CDR1 is SGHVS and CDR2 is FQNEAQ. CDR3 sequence: CASSSPGGNYGYTF. The CDR3 coding sequence is TGTGCCAGCAGCTCCCCGGGGGGGAACTATGGCTACACCTTC.